This TCR beta chain was captured by sequencing in a study of blood T cell dynamics during melanoma immunotherapy. Study-level background: First-line therapy was either pembrolizumab or nivolumab with ipilimumab for metastatic melanoma.

The time point was: pre-treatment baseline. Response was assessed by RECIST 1.1 at 12 weeks, except a couple of rapid progressors. No patient had earlier systemic cancer treatment, concurrent immunosuppressants, or another active cancer. Profiled with immunoSEQ multiplex PCR; TCRdb holds only in-frame clones, not every one. The sample includes around 26,000 clones, around 85% seen only once; the top ten take about 4.6%. J lost 1 base, V lost 4 bases, and 1 base had no gene match. CDR3 length equals 14 residues. Per germline, CDR1 SGHRS and CDR2 YFSETQ. This chain uses TRBV5-1 with TRBJ2-3; TRBD1 matches at 9 bases. This material consisted of blood, taken from a patient treated with checkpoint blockade. This clonotype was sampled from a human donor with melanoma. In DNA form, the CDR3 reads TGCGCCAGCAGCCGACAGGGGGGCACAGATACGCAGTATTTT. This encodes CASSRQGGTDTQYF.